These T cell receptor beta chains were read from a single sample in a study of spatial heterogeneity in lung cancer. TCRdb reprocessed the 5' RACE reads via MiXCR and lists one record per CDR3 protein. This sample yields about 48,000 distinct CDR3 sequences, of which roughly 5% are seen a single time; 11% belongs to the top ten. The sample here was PBMCs, taken at surgery. These receptors came from a male donor with early-stage non-small cell lung cancer. The CDR3 runs from the conserved cysteine through the conserved F or W. The D gene is left open where the match is weak. The listing skips clone size in some rows; elsewhere it reads once, few, many or a size class.

V	size	J	D	CDR3	DNA
TRBV6-5	many	TRBJ1-6	-	CASSYSAGSGLPNSPLHF	TGTGCCAGCAGTTACTCCGCAGGTTCCGGTCTCCCGAATTCACCCCTCCACTTT
TRBV29-1	many	TRBJ2-3	-	CSARAAGDTQYF	TGCAGCGCTAGGGCGGCGGGAGATACGCAGTATTTT
TRBV10-3	many	TRBJ2-7	-	CAITPDQAWYF	TGTGCCATCACCCCGGACCAAGCGTGGTACTTC
TRBV12-3/TRBV12-4	many	TRBJ2-7	-	CASSVGNYEQYF	TGTGCCAGCAGTGTCGGAAACTACGAGCAGTACTTC
TRBV6-5	many	TRBJ2-2	TRBD2	CASSRGATSGSYTGELFF	TGTGCCAGCAGCAGAGGGGCGACTAGCGGATCGTACACCGGGGAGCTGTTTTTT
TRBV7-3	many	TRBJ2-3	TRBD2	CASSFIAGDTQYF	TGTGCCAGCAGCTTCATAGCGGGAGATACGCAGTATTTT
TRBV20-1	many	TRBJ2-7	-	CSARDRVLNEQYF	TGCAGTGCTAGAGACAGGGTTTTAAACGAGCAGTACTTC
TRBV6-6	-	TRBJ2-7	-	CASSRDLSYEQYF	TGTGCCAGCAGTCGGGACCTTTCCTACGAGCAGTACTTC
TRBV6-6	many	TRBJ1-2	-	CATTPSGEGWNGYTF	TGTGCCACCACCCCTAGCGGAGAGGGCTGGAACGGCTACACCTTC
TRBV4-1	many	TRBJ1-6	-	CASGWSSYNSPLHF	TGCGCCAGTGGGTGGAGCTCCTATAATTCACCCCTCCACTTT
TRBV20-1	many	TRBJ2-1	TRBD1	CSARIWTGNEQFF	TGCAGTGCTAGGATTTGGACAGGGAATGAGCAGTTCTTC
TRBV12-5	many	TRBJ2-1	-	CASGGRADEQFF	TGTGCTAGTGGGGGCCGGGCGGATGAGCAGTTCTTC
TRBV20-1	-	TRBJ2-1	TRBD2	CSARVAGSLHEQFF	TGCAGTGCTAGAGTAGCGGGAAGCCTCCATGAGCAGTTCTTC
TRBV24-1	many	TRBJ2-3	TRBD1	CATSDSRRDRGTDTQYF	TGTGCCACCAGTGATTCTCGGCGGGACAGGGGGACAGATACGCAGTATTTT
TRBV7-2	many	TRBJ2-3	-	CASSLESEYTDTQYF	TGTGCCAGCAGCTTAGAATCAGAATACACAGATACGCAGTATTTT
TRBV5-1	many	TRBJ2-1	-	CASSYRYNEQFF	TGCGCCAGCAGCTACAGGTACAATGAGCAGTTCTTC
TRBV24-1	many	TRBJ1-5	-	CATRGATVNQPQHF	TGTGCCACCCGAGGGGCCACTGTCAATCAGCCCCAGCATTTT
TRBV4-2	-	TRBJ2-1	-	CASSRDPYNEQFF	TGTGCCAGCAGCCGGGACCCCTACAATGAGCAGTTCTTC
TRBV23-1	many	TRBJ2-2	TRBD1	CASRPTGANTGELFF	TGCGCCAGCAGACCAACAGGGGCCAACACCGGGGAGCTGTTTTTT
TRBV5-1	many	TRBJ1-1	TRBD1	CASSMDRGGTEAFF	TGCGCCAGCAGCATGGACAGGGGAGGCACTGAAGCTTTCTTT
TRBV20-1	many	TRBJ2-3	TRBD2	CSARENGRERGAQYF	TGCAGTGCTAGAGAGAATGGGCGGGAGAGGGGCGCGCAGTATTTT
TRBV6-5	many	TRBJ1-3	-	CASSNWGRGNTIYF	TGTGCCAGCAGCAATTGGGGGAGAGGAAACACCATATATTTT
TRBV14	many	TRBJ2-1	-	CASSQDERYYNEQFF	TGTGCCAGCAGCCAAGATGAACGGTACTACAATGAGCAGTTCTTC
TRBV19	many	TRBJ2-7	-	CASSIGRATEQYF	TGTGCCAGTAGTATAGGGCGGGCTACCGAGCAGTACTTC
TRBV2	many	TRBJ2-7	-	CASQKVVDGEQYF	TGTGCCAGCCAGAAGGTCGTAGACGGCGAGCAGTACTTC
TRBV2	few	TRBJ1-1	-	CASSVGDAEAFF	TGTGCCAGCAGTGTGGGGGACGCTGAAGCTTTCTTT
TRBV7-2	many	TRBJ2-5	-	CASSHRTAERETQYF	TGTGCCAGCAGCCATCGGACAGCCGAGCGAGAGACCCAGTACTTC
TRBV20-1	many	TRBJ2-7	TRBD1	CSARDRTGTEQYF	TGCAGTGCTAGAGATCGGACAGGAACCGAGCAGTACTTC
TRBV12-3/TRBV12-4	many	TRBJ1-1	-	CASSLDSLNTEAFF	TGTGCCAGCAGTTTGGACAGCCTGAACACTGAAGCTTTCTTT
TRBV6-2/TRBV6-3	many	TRBJ2-7	-	CASSYGLVYEQYF	TGTGCCAGCAGTTACGGACTCGTATACGAGCAGTACTTC
TRBV11-2	many	TRBJ2-1	-	CASSFHVRQYNEQFF	TGTGCCAGCAGCTTTCATGTGCGGCAGTACAATGAGCAGTTCTTC
TRBV4-1	many	TRBJ2-3	-	CASSQVVGRAADTQYF	TGCGCCAGCAGCCAAGTTGTCGGGAGAGCGGCAGATACGCAGTATTTT
TRBV7-9	-	TRBJ1-2	-	CASTNGRMNYGYTF	TGTGCCAGCACCAACGGGCGTATGAACTATGGCTACACCTTC
TRBV7-7	many	TRBJ2-7	-	CASSLGESGEQYF	TGTGCTAGCAGCTTAGGAGAGTCGGGCGAGCAGTACTTC
TRBV5-4	-	TRBJ2-1	TRBD1	CASSLASTGGNEQFF	TGTGCCAGCAGCTTGGCTTCTACAGGGGGCAATGAGCAGTTCTTC
TRBV2	many	TRBJ1-1	TRBD1	CASRRQGNTEAFF	TGTGCCAGCAGACGACAGGGGAACACTGAAGCTTTCTTT
TRBV7-8	few	TRBJ2-7	-	CASSPRPGNEQYF	TGTGCCAGCAGCCCCCGACCCGGGAACGAGCAGTACTTC
TRBV20-1	many	TRBJ2-7	-	CSATEGPPYEQYF	TGCAGTGCTACCGAGGGACCGCCGTACGAGCAGTACTTC
TRBV19	many	TRBJ2-3	-	CASNHHREDTQYF	TGTGCCAGTAATCACCACAGGGAAGATACGCAGTATTTT
TRBV18	-	TRBJ2-1	TRBD1	CASSRRDRGLNELFF	TGTGCCAGCTCCCGCCGGGACAGGGGGCTGAATGAGCTGTTCTTC
TRBV7-9	many	TRBJ1-3	-	CASSLQEGNTIYF	TGTGCCAGCAGCTTACAAGAAGGAAACACCATATATTTT
TRBV7-8	many	TRBJ2-5	TRBD1	CASSRGQGTHQETQYF	TGTGCCAGCAGCCGGGGACAGGGGACCCACCAAGAGACCCAGTACTTC
TRBV4-1	many	TRBJ2-1	-	CASSRYRDRNNEQFF	TGCGCCAGCAGCCGCTACCGGGACCGGAACAATGAGCAGTTCTTC
TRBV13	-	TRBJ1-3	-	CASSLASSSGNTIYF	TGTGCCAGCAGCTTAGCATCGAGCTCTGGAAACACCATATATTTT
TRBV9	-	TRBJ1-1	-	CASSANDKNTEAFF	TGTGCCAGCAGCGCTAATGACAAGAACACTGAAGCTTTCTTT
TRBV29-1	few	TRBJ2-7	-	CSVGPYGGHEQYF	TGCAGCGTTGGTCCCTATGGGGGACACGAGCAGTACTTC
TRBV19	many	TRBJ1-1	TRBD1	CASGQGAATEAFF	TGTGCCAGCGGACAGGGGGCGGCCACTGAAGCTTTCTTT
TRBV30	many	TRBJ1-5	-	CAWSEYNQPQHF	TGTGCCTGGAGTGAATACAATCAGCCCCAGCATTTT
TRBV3-1	many	TRBJ1-2	-	CASSQPVGQGLYGYTF	TGTGCCAGCAGCCAACCCGTGGGGCAGGGACTCTATGGCTACACCTTC
TRBV20-1	few	TRBJ1-2	-	CSAPQGTNYGYTF	TGCAGTGCTCCTCAGGGGACCAACTATGGCTACACCTTC
TRBV18	many	TRBJ2-3	-	CASSPERELDTQYF	TGTGCCAGCTCACCAGAGAGGGAGCTGGATACGCAGTATTTT
TRBV2	many	TRBJ2-1	-	CASNYLNEQFF	TGTGCCAGCAACTATTTAAATGAGCAGTTCTTC